This T cell receptor (beta chain) was sequenced in a study of cytomegalovirus exposure and HLA in healthy donors. The CDR3 is made up of 12 amino acids. Germline loops: CDR1 MNHNS, CDR2 SASEGT. It was with 60 Vbeta and 13 Jbeta primers that the PCR ran. Clones were read by immunoSEQ multiplex PCR, and TCRdb kept only the in-frame ones, dropping some. The sample lists under 150,000 clones; around 80% were seen once. In regard to this clone: One end of the junction fails to match germline, which may point to a read error.

Sequencing input: PBMCs. This receptor was obtained from a woman in her forties or fifties in good health and CMV-seronegative. The gene calls are TRBV6-1 and TRBJ1-1; TRBD1 is a possible D gene (5 bases). The CDR3 here is CSSRGASTEAFF. In DNA form, the CDR3 reads TGTTCCAGCAGAGGGGCGTCGACTGAAGCTTTCTTT.